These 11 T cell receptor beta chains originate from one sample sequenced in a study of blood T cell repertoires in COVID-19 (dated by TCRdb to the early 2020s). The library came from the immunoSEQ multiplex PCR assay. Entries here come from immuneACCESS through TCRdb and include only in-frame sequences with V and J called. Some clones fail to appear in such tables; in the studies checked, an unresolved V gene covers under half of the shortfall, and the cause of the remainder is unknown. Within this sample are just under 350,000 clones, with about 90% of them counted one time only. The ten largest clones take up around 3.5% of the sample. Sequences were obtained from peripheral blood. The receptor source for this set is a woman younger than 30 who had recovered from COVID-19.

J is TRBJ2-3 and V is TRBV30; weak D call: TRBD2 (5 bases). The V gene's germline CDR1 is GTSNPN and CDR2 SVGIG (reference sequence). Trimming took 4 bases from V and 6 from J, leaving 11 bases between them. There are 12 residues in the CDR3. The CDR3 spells CAWNGIGDTQYF. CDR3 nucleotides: TGTGCCTGGAACGGGATCGGGGATACGCAGTATTTT.

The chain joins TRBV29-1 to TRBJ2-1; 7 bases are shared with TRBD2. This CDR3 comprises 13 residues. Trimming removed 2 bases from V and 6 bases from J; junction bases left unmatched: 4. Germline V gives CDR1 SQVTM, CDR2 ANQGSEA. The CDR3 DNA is TGCAGCGTTGAAACGGGACTACTCAATGAGCAGTTCTTC. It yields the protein CSVETGLLNEQFF.

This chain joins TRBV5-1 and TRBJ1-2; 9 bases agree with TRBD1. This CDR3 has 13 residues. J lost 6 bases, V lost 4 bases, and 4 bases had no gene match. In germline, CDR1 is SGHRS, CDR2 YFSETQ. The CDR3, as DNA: TGCGCCAGCAGCGGGACAGGGAACGATGGCTACACCTTC. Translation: CASSGTGNDGYTF.

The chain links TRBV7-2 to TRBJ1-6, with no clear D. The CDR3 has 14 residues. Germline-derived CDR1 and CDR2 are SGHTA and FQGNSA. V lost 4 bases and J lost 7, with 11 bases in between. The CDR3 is CASSYGLPNSPLHF. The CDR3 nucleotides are TGTGCCAGCAGCTATGGACTACCGAATTCACCCCTCCACTTT.

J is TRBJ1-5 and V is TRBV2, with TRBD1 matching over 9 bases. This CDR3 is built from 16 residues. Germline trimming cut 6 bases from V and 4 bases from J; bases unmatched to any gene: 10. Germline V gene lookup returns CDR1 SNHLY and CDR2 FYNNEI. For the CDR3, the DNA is TGTGCCAGCAGCAGGAGGTTGGGACAGGGAAATCAGCCCCAGCATTTT. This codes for CASSRRLGQGNQPQHF.

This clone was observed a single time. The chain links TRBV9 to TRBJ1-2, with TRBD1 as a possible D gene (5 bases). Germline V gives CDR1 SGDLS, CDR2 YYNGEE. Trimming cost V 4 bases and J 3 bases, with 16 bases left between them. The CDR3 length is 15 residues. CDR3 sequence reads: CASSSLGGTYYGYTF. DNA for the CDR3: TGTGCCAGCAGCTCCCTGGGGGGGACGTACTATGGCTACACCTTC.

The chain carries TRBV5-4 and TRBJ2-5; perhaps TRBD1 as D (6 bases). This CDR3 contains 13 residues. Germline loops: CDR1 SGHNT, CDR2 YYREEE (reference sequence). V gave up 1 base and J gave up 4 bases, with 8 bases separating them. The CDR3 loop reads CASSLKGGETQYF. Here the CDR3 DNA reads TGTGCCAGCAGCTTGAAAGGGGGAGAGACCCAGTACTTC.

In DNA form, the CDR3 reads TGTGCCAGCAAGGGGGCGAGGGTGGGCACTGAAGCTTTCTTT. Translating gives CASKGARVGTEAFF. The V call is TRBV6-5, the J call TRBJ1-1, with TRBD1 identical over 7 bases. Germline-derived CDR1 and CDR2 are MNHEY and SVGAGI. The CDR3 totals 14 residues. The J segment lost 4 bases and the V segment lost 7 bases, leaving 9 bases of the junction unmatched.

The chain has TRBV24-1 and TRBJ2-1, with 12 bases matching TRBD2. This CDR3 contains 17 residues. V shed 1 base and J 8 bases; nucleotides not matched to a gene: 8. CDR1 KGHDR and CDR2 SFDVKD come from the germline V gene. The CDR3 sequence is CATSDFLRASGRDEQFF. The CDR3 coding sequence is TGTGCCACCAGTGATTTTTTGAGGGCTAGCGGGAGGGATGAGCAGTTCTTC.

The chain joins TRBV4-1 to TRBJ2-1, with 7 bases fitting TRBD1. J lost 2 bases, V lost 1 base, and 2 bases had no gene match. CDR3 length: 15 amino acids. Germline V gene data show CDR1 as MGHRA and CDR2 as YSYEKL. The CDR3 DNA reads TGCGCCAGCAGCCAAGGGCAGGGGGCCTACAATGAGCAGTTCTTC. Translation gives CASSQGQGAYNEQFF.

The DNA of the CDR3 is TGTGCCAGCAGCTTGGGGGGAGGGAGCTCCTACAATGAGCAGTTCTTC. Its translation: CASSLGGGSSYNEQFF. V is TRBV5-4 and J is TRBJ2-1, with TRBD2 identical over 7 bases. CDR1 is SGHNT and CDR2 is YYREEE in the germline V gene (reference sequence). This CDR3 comprises 16 residues. The trim removed 0 bases at V and 0 bases at J, leaving 3 bases unmatched.